This section outlines one TCR beta chain sequence together with its context. Its antigen is not identified. This sample was included in a study of T cells after yellow fever vaccination. Overall study findings and caveats: Abundant contaminating clonotypes from the bulk population could appear in FACS-sorted repertoires. A minor fraction of clonotypes spanned both CD4 and CD8 compartments.

As TCR cDNA was made by 5'RACE template switching, a universal primer site and UMIs were added. TCRdb independently ran MiXCR on the 5' RACE reads; one entry per CDR3 protein. The repertoire holds 300,000 to 350,000 distinct CDR3 sequences, around 11% seen once, with approximately 3.3% in the top ten. CDR1 is LNHDA and CDR2 is SQIVND in the germline V gene (reference sequence). Trimming stripped 3 bases from V and 2 bases from J, with 8 bases between. The CDR3 extends over 14 amino acids. This TCR came from a man between 18 and 29 years old who received the YFV17D yellow fever vaccine. The chain has TRBV19 and TRBJ2-4; no clear D. The sample in question was CD4+ T cells sorted from PBMCs, obtained 45 days after the yellow fever booster vaccination. The CDR3 DNA is TGTGCCAGTAGTATCGAGGTTACCAAAAACATTCAGTACTTC. Amino acid sequence: CASSIEVTKNIQYF.